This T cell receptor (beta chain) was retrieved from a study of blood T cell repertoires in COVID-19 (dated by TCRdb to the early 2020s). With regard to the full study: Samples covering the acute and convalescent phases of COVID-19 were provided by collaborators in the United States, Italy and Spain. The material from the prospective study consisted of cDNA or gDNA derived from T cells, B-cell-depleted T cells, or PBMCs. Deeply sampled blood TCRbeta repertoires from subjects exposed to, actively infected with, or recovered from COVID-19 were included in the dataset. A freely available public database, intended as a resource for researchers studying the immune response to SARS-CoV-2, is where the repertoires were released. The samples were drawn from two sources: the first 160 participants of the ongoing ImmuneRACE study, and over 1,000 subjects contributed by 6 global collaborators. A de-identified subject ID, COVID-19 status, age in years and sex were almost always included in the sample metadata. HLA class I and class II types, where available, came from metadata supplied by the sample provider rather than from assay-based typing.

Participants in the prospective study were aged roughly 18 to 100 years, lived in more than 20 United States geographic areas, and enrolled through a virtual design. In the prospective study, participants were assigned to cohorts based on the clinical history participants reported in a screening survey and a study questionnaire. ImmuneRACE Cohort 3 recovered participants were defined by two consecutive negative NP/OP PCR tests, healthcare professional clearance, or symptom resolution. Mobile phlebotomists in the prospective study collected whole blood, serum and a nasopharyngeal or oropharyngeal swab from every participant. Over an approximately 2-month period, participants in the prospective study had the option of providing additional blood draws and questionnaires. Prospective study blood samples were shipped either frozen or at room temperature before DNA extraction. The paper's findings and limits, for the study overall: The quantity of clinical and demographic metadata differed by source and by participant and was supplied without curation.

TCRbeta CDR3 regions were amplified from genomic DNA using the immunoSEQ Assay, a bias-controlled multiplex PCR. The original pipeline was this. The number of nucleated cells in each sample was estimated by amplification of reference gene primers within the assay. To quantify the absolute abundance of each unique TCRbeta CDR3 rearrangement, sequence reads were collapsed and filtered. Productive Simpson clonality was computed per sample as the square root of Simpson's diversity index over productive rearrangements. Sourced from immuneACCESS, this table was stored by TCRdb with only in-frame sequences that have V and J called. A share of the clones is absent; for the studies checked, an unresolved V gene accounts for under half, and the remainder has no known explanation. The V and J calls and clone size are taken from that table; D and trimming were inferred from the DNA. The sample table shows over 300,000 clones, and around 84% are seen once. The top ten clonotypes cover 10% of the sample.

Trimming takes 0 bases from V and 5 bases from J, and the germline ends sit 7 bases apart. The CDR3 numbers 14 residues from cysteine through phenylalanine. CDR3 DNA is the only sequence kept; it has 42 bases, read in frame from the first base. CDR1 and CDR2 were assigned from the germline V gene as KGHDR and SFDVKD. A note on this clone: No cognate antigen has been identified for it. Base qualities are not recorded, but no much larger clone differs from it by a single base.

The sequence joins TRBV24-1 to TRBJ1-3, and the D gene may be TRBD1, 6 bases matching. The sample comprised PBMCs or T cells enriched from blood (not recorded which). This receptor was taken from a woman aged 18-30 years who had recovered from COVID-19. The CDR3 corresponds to CATSDLGDRNTIYF. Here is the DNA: TGTGCCACCAGTGATTTGGGGGACAGAAACACCATATATTTT.